The subject of this entry is one T cell receptor (beta chain). What it binds is unknown. This table comes from immunoSEQ multiplex PCR, and its TCRdb copy is limited to in-frame clones, with some not included. The table includes approximately 150,000 clones, 85% to 95% detected once. The data stem from a study of T cell responses to AZD1222 COVID-19 vaccine. Trimming shortened V by 0 bases and J by 2 bases, and 12 bases separated the two germline ends. The length of the CDR3 is 15 residues. The germline V gene has CDR1 SGHRS and CDR2 YFSETQ. Findings of the study overall: Sampling captured repertoires only after the peak T cell response. It should be noted that donors were predominantly white British and more often female, and clonal diversity was possibly underestimated. Spike-specific TCR breadth and depth grew following two AZD1222 doses.

The TCR sequence derives from an adult who had recovered from COVID-19. The chain is built from TRBV5-1 and TRBJ2-7, with D perhaps being TRBD1 or TRBD2 (5 bases each). Sequenced material: peripheral blood, taken after recovery from COVID-19. The CDR3 loop reads CASSLGRDPTYEQYF. DNA for the CDR3: TGCGCCAGCAGCTTGGGCAGGGACCCGACCTACGAGCAGTACTTC. The full variable domain, completed using reference TRBV5-1 and TRBJ2-7, is KAGVTQTPRYLIKTRGQQVTLSCSPISGHRSVSWYQQTPGQGLQFLFEYFSETQRNKGNFPGRFSGRQFSNSRSEMNVSTLELGDSALYLCASSLGRDPTYEQYFGPGTRLTVT.